The entry below describes one T cell receptor (beta chain). The CDR3 contains 15 residues. V shed 6 bases, J shed 5 bases, and the junction held 4 bases outside the gene matches. Germline values: CDR1 ENHRY, CDR2 SYGVKD. This sample stems from a study of control samples from healthy donors and cancer patients. The repertoire was sequenced with immunoSEQ multiplex PCR; TCRdb's copy has only in-frame clones and lacks some. The table shows 130,000 or so clones, with around 86% occurring only once. The specimen was blood. The source of this sequence is a man aged 35 to 55 in good health. The genes are TRBV10-3 and TRBJ2-7; 16 bases agree with TRBD2. CDR3 sequence: CAIRDGTSGGDEQYF. CDR3 bases: TGTGCCATCAGAGATGGGACTAGCGGGGGGGACGAGCAGTACTTC.